This T cell receptor beta chain emerged from a study of blood T cell repertoires in COVID-19. Study-level information: Sites across the United States, Italy and Spain contributed samples from acute and convalescent COVID-19. Sources were T cells, B-cell-depleted T cells, or PBMCs; the material itself was cDNA or gDNA.

In its sample, this clone was seen a few times. Authors' processing steps: Amplifying reference gene primers gave estimates of nucleated cell counts. Clones were sequenced by immunoSEQ multiplex PCR, and TCRdb holds only the in-frame ones, with some missing. From that table come the V and J calls and clone size; the DNA was used to work out D and trimming. The sample includes approximately 88,000 clones, 87% seen only once; the top ten take around 15%. There are 17 residues in the CDR3. Trimming shortened V by 2 bases and J by 0 bases, and 11 bases separated the two germline ends. The germline V gene encodes CDR1 MGHDK and CDR2 SYGVNS.

This chain joins TRBV25-1 and TRBJ1-6, with D perhaps matching TRBD1 (6 bases). Sequences were obtained from peripheral blood. This TCR came from a male donor with acute or convalescent COVID-19. For the CDR3, the DNA is TGTGCCAGCAGTGAAACAGGGCCTAGCTCCTATAATTCACCCCTCCACTTT. Translation: CASSETGPSSYNSPLHF.